The 19 T cell receptor beta chains below come from one sample, sequenced in a study of monozygotic twins with inflammatory bowel disease. TCRdb re-analyzed the 5' RACE reads; it lists each CDR3 protein once, without DNA. The sample spans fewer than 550,000 distinct CDR3 sequences; the ten largest clones claim more than 2%. Sequenced sample: blood. Receptor source: a human donor with ulcerative colitis or Crohn's disease, or a healthy co-twin of an affected twin (not recorded which).

This chain uses TRBV7-2 with TRBJ2-7; the TCRdb call, TRBD2, lacks DNA for checking. The CDR3 has 16 amino acids. Germline V lookup: CDR1 SGHTA, CDR2 FQGNSA. The CDR3 is CASSLVVSGSGYEQYF. The variable domain in full, with the rest retrieved from reference TRBV7-2 and TRBJ2-7, is GAGVSQSPSNKVTEKGKDVELRCDPISGHTALYWYRQSLGQGLEFLIYFQGNSAPDKSGLPSDRFSAERTGGSVSTLTIQRTQQEDSAVYLCASSLVVSGSGYEQYFGPGTRLTVT.

The chain couples TRBV3-1 to TRBJ2-3; the D gene TCRdb calls, TRBD1, cannot be checked with no DNA. Germline V CDR1 and CDR2: LGHDT, YNNKEL (reference sequence). The CDR3 is made up of 14 amino acids. CDR3 sequence reads: CASGRGPSTDTQYF.

The V and J genes are TRBV18 and TRBJ2-1; TCRdb's D call of TRBD1 is untestable without DNA. CDR1 and CDR2 (germline): KGHSH, LQKENI. The CDR3 loop spans 15 amino acids. The CDR3 loop reads CASSQGTGAYNEQFF. Variable domain in full (rest from reference TRBV18 and TRBJ2-1): NAGVMQNPRHLVRRRGQEARLRCSPMKGHSHVYWYRQLPEEGLKFMVYLQKENIIDESGMPKERFSAEFPKEGPSILRIQQVVRGDSAAYFCASSQGTGAYNEQFFGPGTRLTVL.

The chain joins TRBV20-1 to TRBJ1-1; no DNA is available, so the TRBD1 call from TCRdb remains unchecked. The CDR3 sequence is 16 residues long. The germline V gene has CDR1 DFQATT and CDR2 SNEGSKA (reference sequence). The CDR3 spells CSARDRSRSPVTEAFF.

This chain connects TRBV5-1 to TRBJ1-1; TCRdb names TRBD1, which stays unverified in the absence of DNA. Germline CDR1 reads SGHRS; CDR2 reads YFSETQ. The CDR3 contains 20 residues. The CDR3 sequence: CASSSPKQQGGNEWNTEAFF.

The chain recombines TRBV7-3 with TRBJ2-1; TCRdb's D call, TRBD1, is unchecked because there is no DNA. Germline CDR1 is SGHTA and CDR2 is FQGTGA. The CDR3 extends over 17 amino acids. The CDR3 sequence: CASSLQGSGISYNEQFF.

This CDR3 is CATSRSGGSAGELFF. This sequence joins TRBV15 and TRBJ2-2; TCRdb names TRBD2, which stays unverified in the absence of DNA. Germline assignment: CDR1 LNHNV and CDR2 YYDKDF (reference sequence). The CDR3 is 15 amino acids.

The chain recombines TRBV28 with TRBJ2-7; TCRdb selects TRBD1, and the lack of DNA leaves this call unchecked. The CDR3 totals 13 residues. From germline, CDR1 is MDHEN and CDR2 SYDVKM. This CDR3 is CASNTGGIYEQYF.

The chain couples TRBV11-2 to TRBJ2-2. CDR1 and CDR2 (germline): SGHAT, FQNNGV. The CDR3 runs 13 residues. CDR3 in amino acids: CASSLLNTGELFF.

The rearrangement links TRBV30 to TRBJ2-7; the TCRdb D gene call, TRBD1, has no DNA to confirm it. Looked up from germline, CDR1 is GTSNPN and CDR2 is SVGIG (reference sequence). This CDR3 spans 15 amino acids. CDR3: CAWKGTGFRRGEQYF.

The gene calls are TRBV21-1 and TRBJ2-1; TCRdb outputs TRBD2, but without DNA this stays unchecked. TRBV21-1 counts as a pseudogene. The length of the CDR3 is 19 residues. The CDR3 loop reads CASSLQENSPDLWDNEQFF.

The V and J genes are TRBV5-1 and TRBJ2-5; TCRdb picks TRBD2, but there is no DNA to check that call. CDR1 and CDR2 (germline): SGHRS, YFSETQ. The CDR3 spans 16 residues. CDR3: CASSLGASANMQTQYF. Looking up the rest from reference TRBV5-1 and TRBJ2-5 gives the full variable domain: KAGVTQTPRYLIKTRGQQVTLSCSPISGHRSVSWYQQTPGQGLQFLFEYFSETQRNKGNFPGRFSGRQFSNSRSEMNVSTLELGDSALYLCASSLGASANMQTQYFGPGTRLLVL.

The chain joins TRBV5-3 to TRBJ1-1; TCRdb lists TRBD1, though no DNA is available to test this call. TRBV5-3 is an ORF; its function is uncertain. CDR3 size: 21 residues. The CDR3 here is CARSPNARSRDREKVNTEAFF.

The chain joins TRBV7-9 to TRBJ2-3; TCRdb outputs TRBD1, but without DNA this stays unchecked. Germline V gene lookup returns CDR1 SEHNR and CDR2 FQNEAQ (reference sequence). This CDR3 region has 15 residues. The CDR3 loop is CASSMRTGPEDTQYF.

The rearrangement uses TRBV4-3 and TRBJ1-2; without DNA, the TCRdb call of TRBD1 cannot be checked. The germline CDR1 and CDR2 sequences are LGHNA and YSLEER. CDR3 length: 13 residues. The CDR3 protein is CASSQGSGDGYTF.

CDR3 sequence: CASSPPGTGNQPQHF. V is TRBV18 and J is TRBJ1-5; no DNA is available, so the TRBD1 call from TCRdb remains unchecked. The CDR3 is 15 amino acids. Germline assignment: CDR1 KGHSH and CDR2 LQKENI.

The chain has TRBV4-2 and TRBJ1-1; absent DNA, TCRdb's TRBD1 call cannot be checked. This CDR3 spans 15 amino acids. Germline V gene data show CDR1 as LGHNA and CDR2 as YNFKEQ. The CDR3 protein is CASSQSRTRNTEAFF.

The chain employs TRBV6-1 and TRBJ1-1; TCRdb designates TRBD1, a call that cannot be tested without DNA. CDR3 length: 14 residues. Germline CDR1 MNHNS, CDR2 SASEGT. The CDR3 protein is CASRLDTWTTEAFF.

The V call is TRBV4-3, the J call TRBJ2-2; checking the TCRdb D call of TRBD1 is not possible without DNA. CDR1 and CDR2 from the germline V gene are LGHNA and YSLEER. The CDR3 is 18 residues long. The CDR3 loop is CASSQGTWDRLNTGELFF.